One and the same sample provided the 26 T cell receptor beta chains below, sequenced in a study of beta chain features in type 1 diabetes. What was sequenced were expressed TCRB transcripts, since all of the isolated RNA had been reverse transcribed. TCRdb's copy holds only in-frame clones and misses some; the assay was immunoSEQ multiplex PCR. The sample includes about 340,000 clones, under 8.5% of them seen just once. The sequencing input was central memory CD4+ T cells from blood. These receptors came from a woman aged 18 to 35 in good health.

CDR3 sequence: CASKITGGPGETQYF. The CDR3 DNA is TGCGCCAGCAAGATAACGGGAGGGCCGGGAGAGACCCAGTACTTC. V and J are TRBV5-1 and TRBJ2-5; 8 nucleotides agree with TRBD2. The V and J ends lost 6 bases and 4 bases, in that order; junction bases with no gene match: 11. Germline V CDR1 and CDR2: SGHRS, YFSETQ. The CDR3 consists of 15 residues.

Only a few counts were recorded for this clone. This chain connects TRBV19 to TRBJ1-1; D is undetermined. In germline, CDR1 is LNHDA, CDR2 SQIVND (reference sequence). Trimming removed 2 bases from V and 0 bases from J, with 4 bases in between. The CDR3 contains 13 residues. CDR3 sequence: CASSISMNTEAFF. The DNA for the CDR3 is TGTGCCAGTAGTATATCGATGAACACTGAAGCTTTCTTT. Using reference TRBV19 and TRBJ1-1 for the parts outside the CDR3, the full variable domain is DGGITQSPKYLFRKEGQNVTLSCEQNLNHDAMYWYRQDPGQGLRLIYYSQIVNDFQKGDIAEGYSVSREKKESFPLTVTSAQKNPTAFYLCASSISMNTEAFFGQGTRLTVV.

This chain connects TRBV9 to TRBJ2-1; possible D gene TRBD2, 7 bases. CDR3 length equals 14 residues. The germline V and J ends were trimmed by 3 bases and 13 bases, with 20 bases remaining between them. The germline V gene encodes CDR1 SGDLS and CDR2 YYNGEE. CDR3 in amino acids: CASSALHGGGYQFF. DNA of the CDR3: TGTGCCAGCAGCGCCCTGCATGGGGGGGGCTACCAGTTCTTC.

This clone occurred a few times. The chain has TRBV27 and TRBJ1-5; weak D call: TRBD1 (5 bases). With 5 bases removed from V and 3 bases from J, the gap between germline ends came to 14 bases. The germline CDR1 and CDR2 sequences are MNHEY and SMNVEV (reference sequence). This CDR3 is 15 amino acids long. CDR3 coding DNA: TGTGCCAGCAGTCCCCGGGACCTTTTCAATCAGCCCCAGCATTTT. Its translation is CASSPRDLFNQPQHF.

The rearrangement joins TRBV10-2 to TRBJ2-3, with TRBD2 matching 7 bases. J gave up 0 bases and V 7 bases, and 7 bases lay outside the gene matches. The V gene's germline CDR1 is WSHSY and CDR2 SAAADI. CDR3 length: 15 residues. The CDR3 reads CASTGSGTSTDTQYF. The CDR3 region has the DNA TGCGCCAGCACCGGGAGCGGGACTAGCACAGATACGCAGTATTTT.

The table lists this clone with a few counts. The chain has TRBV10-3 and TRBJ2-1; D unresolved. The CDR3 extends over 13 amino acids. V lost 10 bases and J lost 5, with 15 bases in between. Germline V gene data show CDR1 as ENHRY and CDR2 as SYGVKD. CDR3 sequence reads: CATGPLLDNEQFF. Here the CDR3 DNA reads TGTGCCACTGGGCCTCTCCTCGACAATGAGCAGTTCTTC.

This clone was recorded at least ten times. The genes are TRBV6-1 and TRBJ2-3, with 9 bases aligning to TRBD1. The CDR3 runs to 15 residues. V lost 4 bases and J lost 5; bases outside the gene matches: 7. Germline V lookup: CDR1 MNHNS, CDR2 SASEGT. CDR3: CASSATGQGRDTQYF. The CDR3 DNA reads as TGTGCCAGCAGTGCTACGGGACAGGGTAGAGATACGCAGTATTTT.

The rearrangement links TRBV27 to TRBJ2-3, with D possibly matching TRBD2 (5 bases). Germline lookup yields CDR1 MNHEY and CDR2 SMNVEV (reference sequence). CDR3 length equals 15 residues. V dropped 5 bases and J dropped 6 bases, with 18 bases sitting between them. The CDR3 is CASSHWSSSGDTQYF. CDR3 DNA: TGTGCCAGCAGTCATTGGTCTAGCAGCGGTGATACGCAGTATTTT.

V usage is TRBV14 and J usage is TRBJ1-1, with a possible D match to TRBD1 (5 bases). Germline values: CDR1 SGHDN, CDR2 FVKESK. V was shortened by 2 bases and J by 11 bases, with 18 bases between the two germline ends. This CDR3 is built from 14 residues. The CDR3 region has the DNA TGTGCCAGCAGCCAATCAGGGCACAGCACGGATGCTTTCTTT. It encodes CASSQSGHSTDAFF.

This clone has at least ten counts. This sequence joins TRBV29-1 and TRBJ2-5, with D possibly being TRBD2 (6 bases). The CDR3 is made up of 17 amino acids. The germline V gene encodes CDR1 SQVTM and CDR2 ANQGSEA. V lost 1 base to trimming and J lost 7 bases, with 25 bases between them. The CDR3 region is CSVEGGQGRDGGRTQYF. CDR3 nucleotides: TGCAGCGTTGAAGGTGGACAAGGGCGGGACGGCGGGCGGACCCAGTACTTC.

This clone has a handful of counts. CDR3 in amino acids: CASSRIAGDNEQFF. CDR3 nucleotide sequence: TGTGCCAGCAGCCGGATAGCGGGGGACAATGAGCAGTTCTTC. This chain uses TRBV7-2 with TRBJ2-1, with 9 bases lining up with TRBD2. This CDR3 is 14 amino acids long. With 5 bases clipped from V and 5 bases from J, the junction kept 4 bases outside the gene matches. Germline-derived CDR1 and CDR2 are SGHTA and FQGNSA.

This chain links TRBV29-1 with TRBJ2-1, with TRBD1 matching over 7 bases. Germline trimming cut 4 bases from V and 6 bases from J; bases unmatched to any gene: 12. CDR3 length equals 15 residues. Germline-derived CDR1 and CDR2 are SQVTM and ANQGSEA. CDR3 residues: CSVAKTGTNSNEQFF. CDR3 nucleotide sequence: TGCAGCGTTGCTAAGACAGGGACCAATAGCAATGAGCAGTTCTTC.

J is TRBJ2-3 and V is TRBV7-2; D is unresolved. The CDR3 covers 12 residues. V lost 5 bases and J 6 bases, leaving 9 bases between the germline ends. CDR1 and CDR2 from the germline V gene are SGHTA and FQGNSA. This chain's CDR3 is CASSPSRDTQYF. The CDR3 DNA sequence: TGTGCCAGCAGCCCAAGCAGGGATACGCAGTATTTT.

This clone was counted between two and nine times. The V gene is TRBV2, the J gene TRBJ2-2, with D perhaps matching TRBD2 (5 bases). CDR1 and CDR2 from the germline V gene are SNHLY and FYNNEI. The ends were cut back, 8 bases at V and 5 bases at J, with 12 bases in the middle. This CDR3 region has 13 residues. The CDR3 sequence: CASQERETGELFF. The CDR3 region has the DNA TGTGCCAGCCAGGAAAGGGAGACCGGGGAGCTGTTTTTT. The full variable domain, with the rest looked up from reference TRBV2 and TRBJ2-2, is EPEVTQTPSHQVTQMGQEVILRCVPISNHLYFYWYRQILGQKVEFLVSFYNNEISEKSEIFDDQFSVERPDGSNFTLKIRSTKLEDSAMYFCASQERETGELFFGEGSRLTVL.

This clone was found a few times. The rearrangement uses TRBV28 and TRBJ2-7; D gene uncertain. The length of the CDR3 is 16 residues. V lost 5 bases, J lost 3 bases, and 20 bases lay in between. Looked up from germline, CDR1 is MDHEN and CDR2 is SYDVKM. The CDR3 region has the DNA TGTGCCAGCAGTACGTACGAAGGAGCAAAATTCTACGAGCAGTACTTC. This codes for CASSTYEGAKFYEQYF.

The V and J genes are TRBV18 and TRBJ2-3; 9 positions agree with TRBD2. From germline, CDR1 is KGHSH and CDR2 LQKENI. There are 16 residues in the CDR3. With 4 bases clipped from V and 3 bases from J, the junction kept 8 bases outside the gene matches. The CDR3 reads CASSLTSGTRTDTQYF. The CDR3, as DNA: TGTGCCAGCTCACTGACTAGCGGAACGAGAACAGATACGCAGTATTTT.

In DNA form, the CDR3 reads TGTGCCAGCCGTAATACAGGGGGCGACGGCTATGAGCAGTTCTTC. It encodes CASRNTGGDGYEQFF. This chain joins TRBV6-5 and TRBJ2-1, with 9 bases lining up with TRBD1. Germline values: CDR1 MNHEY, CDR2 SVGAGI. The CDR3 extends over 15 amino acids. J gave up 8 bases and V 8 bases, and 13 bases lay outside the gene matches.

This clone was counted a few times. V usage is TRBV6-5 and J usage is TRBJ2-3; a weak D match, TRBD2 (6 bases). V lost 6 bases to trimming and J lost 5 bases, with 18 bases between them. This CDR3 has 15 amino acids. Germline V gene sequence: CDR1 MNHEY, CDR2 SVGAGI. The CDR3 reads CASRYSGVSEDTQYF. For the CDR3, the DNA is TGTGCCAGCAGGTATAGCGGAGTAAGTGAAGATACGCAGTATTTT.

The table lists this clone with many counts. The chain links TRBV23-1 to TRBJ1-5, with D tentatively TRBD1 (6 bases). TRBV23-1 belongs to the ORF category, with a function that is uncertain. V lost 11 bases and J lost 7, with 24 bases in between. This CDR3 comprises 15 residues. CDR3 nucleotide sequence: TGCGCCCCGGGTGGGGAAAACAGGGTATCGCAGCCCCAGCATTTT. Translated, it gives CAPGGENRVSQPQHF.

This clone turned up a few times. The V gene is TRBV4-3, the J gene TRBJ2-7, with TRBD2 identical over 9 bases. The CDR3 is 16 amino acids. V lost 0 bases and J lost 5; bases outside the gene matches: 8. CDR1 LGHNA and CDR2 YSLEER come from the germline V gene. CDR3 nucleotide sequence: TGCGCCAGCAGCCAAGATATTGGAGCGGGAGGCCACGAGCAGTACTTC. Its translation is CASSQDIGAGGHEQYF.

This clone was counted only a few times. V usage is TRBV7-2 and J usage is TRBJ2-3; no clear D. Trimming stripped 5 bases from V and 2 bases from J, with 11 bases between. The CDR3 consists of 14 residues. CDR1 SGHTA and CDR2 FQGNSA come from the germline V gene. Written as DNA, the CDR3 is TGTGCCAGCAGCCAACGTAGATCCACAGATACGCAGTATTTT. Residues: CASSQRRSTDTQYF.

The table lists this clone with a few counts. The rearrangement uses TRBV4-3 and TRBJ2-5; D is undetermined. CDR3 length: 14 residues. The V end lost 1 base, the J end lost 5 bases, and 11 bases lay between the germline ends. Germline lookup yields CDR1 LGHNA and CDR2 YSLEER. The CDR3 DNA sequence: TGCGCCAGCAGCCAAGGGCAACCTCTGGAGACCCAGTACTTC. It codes for CASSQGQPLETQYF.

J is TRBJ2-7 and V is TRBV9, with D uncertain. V was shortened by 4 bases and J by 6 bases, with 20 bases between the two germline ends. The CDR3 runs to 15 residues. CDR1 SGDLS and CDR2 YYNGEE come from the germline V gene. This chain's CDR3 is CASSPHGVADGEQYF. The CDR3 DNA is TGTGCCAGCAGCCCCCATGGGGTCGCGGACGGCGAGCAGTACTTC.

The table lists this clone with many counts. This chain connects TRBV11-2 to TRBJ2-1; weak D call: TRBD1 (6 bases). The CDR3 runs 14 residues. Between the trimmed V and J ends, which lost 3 bases and 10 bases, there was a span of 16 bases. The V gene's germline CDR1 is SGHAT and CDR2 FQNNGV. The CDR3 DNA sequence: TGTGCCAGCAGCTTTACGCCCCTGACAGGAGAGCAGTTCTTC. This gives the protein CASSFTPLTGEQFF.

In this sample, this clone turned up a few times. The chain recombines TRBV19 with TRBJ2-5; possibly TRBD1 for D (6 bases). V was shortened by 3 bases and J by 2 bases, with 13 bases between the two germline ends. The germline CDR1 and CDR2 sequences are LNHDA and SQIVND (reference sequence). CDR3 size: 15 residues. The CDR3 loop is CASSIGQGSQETQYF. CDR3 DNA sequence: TGTGCCAGTAGTATCGGGCAGGGGAGTCAAGAGACCCAGTACTTC.

This clone showed up just a few times. The sample contains more than one DNA sequence encoding this CDR3. This rearrangement joins TRBV4-2 to TRBJ1-5, with 8 nucleotides matching TRBD1. V was pared by 3 bases and J by 6 bases, with 4 bases of the junction left unmatched. The CDR3 is 14 amino acids. From germline, CDR1 is LGHNA and CDR2 YNFKEQ. The chain's CDR3 is CASSQEDRAQPQHF. The CDR3 DNA sequence: TGTGCCAGCAGCCAGGAGGACAGGGCTCAGCCCCAGCATTTT.